This TCR beta chain was sequenced for a study of T-cell memory formation after mild COVID-19. Study-level points and caveats: The SARS-CoV-2 specificity of second-wave clones reaching peak at day 37 remained unverified.

TCRdb re-analysed the 5' RACE reads in MiXCR, keeping a single row per CDR3 protein. The sample shows under 90,000 distinct CDR3 sequences, about 15% of them seen only once. This clonotype occurred a few times. Its antigen is as yet unknown. The length of the CDR3 is 16 residues. Germline CDR1 SEHNR, CDR2 FQNEAQ (reference sequence). V lost 5 bases and J 2 bases, leaving 19 bases between the germline ends. This rearrangement joins TRBV7-9 to TRBJ2-7, with a possible D match to TRBD1 (6 bases). The sample consisted of PBMCs or a T cell subset sorted from them (not recorded which). The TCR comes from an adult woman who had mild COVID-19 (a few samples of this study predate the infection). Cell type and time point are not known. The CDR3 region is CASSPRQVVTTYEQYF. In DNA form, the CDR3 reads TGTGCCAGCAGCCCGAGACAGGTCGTGACCACCTACGAGCAGTACTTC. The full variable domain, in which reference TRBV7-9 and TRBJ2-7 provide the parts outside the CDR3, is DTGVSQNPRHKITKRGQNVTFRCDPISEHNRLYWYRQTLGQGPEFLTYFQNEAQLEKSRLLSDRFSAERPKGSFSTLEIQRTEQGDSAMYLCASSPRQVVTTYEQYFGPGTRLTVT.